The T cell receptor (beta chain) under discussion was sequenced for a study of a mutant IDH1 vaccine in newly diagnosed glioma. About the study: Among treated patients, around 60% were male and around 40% female, and mean age was roughly 40 years. Patients previously underwent radiotherapy, temozolomide, or both, and most underwent both.

Study conclusions and caveats: Pseudoprogression appeared independent of alterations in top peripheral clonotypes.

The germline gives CDR1 LNHDA, CDR2 SQIVND (reference sequence). CDR3 size: 12 residues. V was trimmed by 6 bases and J by 3 bases, leaving 7 bases between them. About this clone itself: Its antigen is unidentified.

This sample's time point: week 47, end of study. A 20-mer mutant IDH1 peptide at 300 ug was injected subcutaneously with topical imiquimod. This table comes from immunoSEQ multiplex PCR, and its TCRdb copy is limited to in-frame clones, with some not included. The repertoire holds tens of thousands of clones, 76% seen once, with 4.9% in the top ten. This specimen consisted of PBMCs, obtained from a glioma patient whose treatment included an IDH1 peptide vaccine. The TCR comes from a woman aged 35 to 49 with glioma. Some clones in this sample may be carry-over from other donors' samples. The chain employs TRBV19 and TRBJ2-3; D gene ambiguous. This CDR3 is CASRGKTDTQYF. The CDR3 DNA follows: TGTGCCAGTAGGGGGAAGACAGATACGCAGTATTTT.